This T cell receptor (beta chain) was obtained from a study of CD8+ T cells in alopecia areata. V shed 6 bases and J shed 8 bases, with 13 bases lying between them. Germline CDR1 and CDR2: SNHLY and FYNNEI. CDR3 length: 13 amino acids. The treatment was: oral pan-JAK inhibitor, 5-10 mg twice daily. The authors extracted RNA and reverse transcribed it into cDNA as the sequencing template. The protocol was immunoSEQ multiplex PCR, while the TCRdb copy is restricted to in-frame clones and leaves out a portion. The sample comprises some 190,000 clones, just over 65% of which are singletons, and more than 1% rests with the top ten.

Sequencing used CD4+ T cells sorted from blood, obtained at roughly week 45, from a patient treated with tofacitinib. The receptor's source is a human donor with alopecia areata. J is TRBJ1-4 and V is TRBV2; tentatively, D is TRBD1 (6 bases). The CDR3: CASRAGVMEKLFF. The DNA for the CDR3 is TGTGCCAGCAGGGCAGGGGTAATGGAAAAACTGTTTTTT.